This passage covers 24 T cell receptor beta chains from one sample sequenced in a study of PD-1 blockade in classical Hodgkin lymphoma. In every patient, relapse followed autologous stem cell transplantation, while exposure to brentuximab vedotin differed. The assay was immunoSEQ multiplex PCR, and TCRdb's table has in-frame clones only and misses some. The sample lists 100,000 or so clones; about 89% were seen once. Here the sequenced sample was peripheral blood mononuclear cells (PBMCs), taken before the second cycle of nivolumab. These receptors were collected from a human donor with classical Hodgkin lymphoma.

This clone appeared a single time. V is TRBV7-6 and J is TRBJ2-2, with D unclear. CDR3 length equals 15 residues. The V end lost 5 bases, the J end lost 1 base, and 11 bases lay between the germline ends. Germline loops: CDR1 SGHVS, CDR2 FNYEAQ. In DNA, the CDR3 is TGTGCCAGCAGCCTATTTGGGGAGAACACCGGGGAGCTGTTTTTT. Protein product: CASSLFGENTGELFF.

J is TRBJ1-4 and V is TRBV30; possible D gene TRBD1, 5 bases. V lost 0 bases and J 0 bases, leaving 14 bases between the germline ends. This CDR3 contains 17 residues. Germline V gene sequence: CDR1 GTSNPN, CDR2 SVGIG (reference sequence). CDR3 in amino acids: CAWSVKDISTTNEKLFF. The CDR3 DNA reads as TGTGCCTGGAGTGTTAAGGACATTAGCACAACTAATGAAAAACTGTTTTTT. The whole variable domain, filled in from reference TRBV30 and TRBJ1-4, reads SQTIHQWPATLVQPVGSPLSLECTVEGTSNPNLYWYRQAAGRGLQLLFYSVGIGQISSEVPQNLSASRPQDRQFILSSKKLLLSDSGFYLCAWSVKDISTTNEKLFFGSGTQLSVL.

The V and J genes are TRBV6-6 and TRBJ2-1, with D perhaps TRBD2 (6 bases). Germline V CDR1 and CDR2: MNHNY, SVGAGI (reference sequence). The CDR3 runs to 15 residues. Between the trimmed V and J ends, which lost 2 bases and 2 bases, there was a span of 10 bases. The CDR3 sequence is CASSYGGTPYNEQFF. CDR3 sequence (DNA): TGTGCCAGCAGTTACGGGGGGACCCCCTACAATGAGCAGTTCTTC.

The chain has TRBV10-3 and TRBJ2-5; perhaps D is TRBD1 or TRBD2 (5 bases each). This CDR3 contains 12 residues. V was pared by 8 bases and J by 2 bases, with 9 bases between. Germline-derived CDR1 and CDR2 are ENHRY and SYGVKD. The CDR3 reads CAIGTAQETQYF. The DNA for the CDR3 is TGTGCCATCGGGACCGCACAAGAGACCCAGTACTTC.

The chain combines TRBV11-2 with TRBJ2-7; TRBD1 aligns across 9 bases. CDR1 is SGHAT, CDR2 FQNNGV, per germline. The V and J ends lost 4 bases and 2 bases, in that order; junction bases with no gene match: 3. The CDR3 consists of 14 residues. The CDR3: CASSSDRGPYEQYF. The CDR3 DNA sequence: TGTGCCAGCAGCTCGGACAGGGGTCCCTACGAGCAGTACTTC. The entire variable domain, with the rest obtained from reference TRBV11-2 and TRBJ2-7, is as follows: EAGVAQSPRYKIIEKRQSVAFWCNPISGHATLYWYQQILGQGPKLLIQFQNNGVVDDSQLPKDRFSAERLKGVDSTLKIQPAKLEDSAVYLCASSSDRGPYEQYFGPGTRLTVT.

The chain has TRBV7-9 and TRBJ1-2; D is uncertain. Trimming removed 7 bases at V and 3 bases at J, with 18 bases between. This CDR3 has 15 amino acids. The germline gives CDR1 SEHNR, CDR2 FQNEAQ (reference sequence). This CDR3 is CASIIPGKGDYGYTF. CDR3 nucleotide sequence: TGTGCCAGCATCATACCCGGTAAAGGAGACTATGGCTACACCTTC.

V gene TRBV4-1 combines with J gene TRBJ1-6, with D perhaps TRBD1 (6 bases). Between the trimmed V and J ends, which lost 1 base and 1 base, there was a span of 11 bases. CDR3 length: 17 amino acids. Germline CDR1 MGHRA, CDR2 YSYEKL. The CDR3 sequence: CASSQGDTRSYNSPLHF. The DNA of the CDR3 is TGCGCCAGCAGCCAAGGGGACACCCGATCCTATAATTCACCCCTCCACTTT.

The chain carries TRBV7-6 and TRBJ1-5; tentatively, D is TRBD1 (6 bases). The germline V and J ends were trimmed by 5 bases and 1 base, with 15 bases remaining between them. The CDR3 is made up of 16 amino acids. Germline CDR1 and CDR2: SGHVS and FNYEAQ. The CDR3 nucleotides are TGTGCCAGCAGCCTCGTGGCAGGGGTCAGCAATCAGCCCCAGCATTTT. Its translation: CASSLVAGVSNQPQHF.

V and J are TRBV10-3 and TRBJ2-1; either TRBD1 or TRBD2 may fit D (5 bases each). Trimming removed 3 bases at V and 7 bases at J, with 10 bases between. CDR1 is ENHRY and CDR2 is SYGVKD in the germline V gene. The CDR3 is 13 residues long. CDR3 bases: TGTGCCATCAGTGATGGGGGTCCAAATGAGCAGTTCTTC. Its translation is CAISDGGPNEQFF.

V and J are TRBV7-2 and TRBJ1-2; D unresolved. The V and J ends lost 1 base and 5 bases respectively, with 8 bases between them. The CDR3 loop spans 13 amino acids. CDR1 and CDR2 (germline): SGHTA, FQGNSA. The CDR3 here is CASSLGVGYGYTF. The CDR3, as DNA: TGTGCCAGCAGCTTAGGGGTTGGGTATGGCTACACCTTC. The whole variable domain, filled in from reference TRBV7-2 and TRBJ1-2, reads GAGVSQSPSNKVTEKGKDVELRCDPISGHTALYWYRQSLGQGLEFLIYFQGNSAPDKSGLPSDRFSAERTGGSVSTLTIQRTQQEDSAVYLCASSLGVGYGYTFGSGTRLTVV.

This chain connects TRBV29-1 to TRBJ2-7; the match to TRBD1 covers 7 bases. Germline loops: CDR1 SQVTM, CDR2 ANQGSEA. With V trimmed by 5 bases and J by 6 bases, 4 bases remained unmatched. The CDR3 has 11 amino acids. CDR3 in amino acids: CSVTQGSEQYF. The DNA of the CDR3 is TGCAGCGTTACACAGGGGAGCGAGCAGTACTTC.

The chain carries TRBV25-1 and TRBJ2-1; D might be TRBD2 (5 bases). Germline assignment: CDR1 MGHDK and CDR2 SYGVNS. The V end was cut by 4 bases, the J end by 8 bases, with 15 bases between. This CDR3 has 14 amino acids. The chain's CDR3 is CASSARLAVDEQFF. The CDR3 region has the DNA TGTGCCAGCAGTGCTCGTCTAGCTGTCGATGAGCAGTTCTTC.

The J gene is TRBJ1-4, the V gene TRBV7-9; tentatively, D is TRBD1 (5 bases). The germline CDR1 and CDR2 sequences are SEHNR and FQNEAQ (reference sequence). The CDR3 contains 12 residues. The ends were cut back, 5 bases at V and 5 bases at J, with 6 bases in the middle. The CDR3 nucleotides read TGTGCCAGCAGCCGACAGAATGAAAAACTGTTTTTT. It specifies CASSRQNEKLFF.

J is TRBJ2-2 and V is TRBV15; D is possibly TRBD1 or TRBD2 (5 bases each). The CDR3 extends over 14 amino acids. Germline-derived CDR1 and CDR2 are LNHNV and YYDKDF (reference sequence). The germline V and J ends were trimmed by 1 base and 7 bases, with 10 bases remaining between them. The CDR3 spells CATSRVGAGGELFF. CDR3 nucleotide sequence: TGTGCCACCAGCAGAGTAGGGGCGGGCGGGGAGCTGTTTTTT.

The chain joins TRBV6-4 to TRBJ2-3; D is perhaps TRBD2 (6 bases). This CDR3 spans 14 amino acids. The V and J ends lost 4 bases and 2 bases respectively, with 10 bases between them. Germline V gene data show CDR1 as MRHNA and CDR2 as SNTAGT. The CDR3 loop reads CASSARGLTDTQYF. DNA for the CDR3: TGTGCCAGCAGTGCGCGGGGCCTCACAGATACGCAGTATTTT.

CDR3 coding DNA: TGTGCCAGCAAGAGGGCGCCGGGACAGGGGACTAACTATGGCTACACCTTC. Translation: CASKRAPGQGTNYGYTF. The rearrangement uses TRBV2 and TRBJ1-2, with 10 bases matching TRBD1. The junction had 11 bases not matched to a gene; V was cut back by 7 bases and J by 0 bases. This CDR3 is 17 amino acids long. Per the germline V gene, CDR1 is SNHLY and CDR2 is FYNNEI.

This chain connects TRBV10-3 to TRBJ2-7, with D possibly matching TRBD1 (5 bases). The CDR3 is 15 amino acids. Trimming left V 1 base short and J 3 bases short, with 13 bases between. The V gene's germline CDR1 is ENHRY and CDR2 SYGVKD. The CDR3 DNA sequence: TGTGCCATCAGTGAGTTGGCAGGGCGGAACTACGAGCAGTACTTC. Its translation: CAISELAGRNYEQYF.

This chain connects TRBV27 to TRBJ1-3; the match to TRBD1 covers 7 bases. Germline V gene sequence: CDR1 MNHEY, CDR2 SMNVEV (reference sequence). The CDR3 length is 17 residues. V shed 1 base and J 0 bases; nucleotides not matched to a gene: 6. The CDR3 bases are TGTGCCAGCAGTTTATTCGGCACAGGGGACTCTGGAAACACCATATATTTT. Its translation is CASSLFGTGDSGNTIYF.

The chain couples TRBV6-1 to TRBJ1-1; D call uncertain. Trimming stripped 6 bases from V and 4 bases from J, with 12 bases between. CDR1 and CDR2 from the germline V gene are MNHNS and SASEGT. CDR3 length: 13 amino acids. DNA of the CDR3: TGTGCCAGCAGGATCCTGGGAATCACTGAAGCTTTCTTT. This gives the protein CASRILGITEAFF.

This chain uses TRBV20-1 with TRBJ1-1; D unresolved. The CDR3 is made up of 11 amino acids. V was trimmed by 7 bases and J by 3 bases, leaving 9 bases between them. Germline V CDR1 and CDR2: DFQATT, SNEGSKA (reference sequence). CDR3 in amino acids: CSVSIYTEAFF. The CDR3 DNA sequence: TGCAGTGTCTCTATCTACACTGAAGCTTTCTTT.

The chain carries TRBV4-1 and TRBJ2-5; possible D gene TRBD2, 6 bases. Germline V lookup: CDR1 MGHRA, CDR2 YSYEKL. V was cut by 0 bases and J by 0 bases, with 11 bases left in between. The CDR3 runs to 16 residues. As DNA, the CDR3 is TGCGCCAGCAGCCAAGAGTGGACTACGTACCAAGAGACCCAGTACTTC. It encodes CASSQEWTTYQETQYF.

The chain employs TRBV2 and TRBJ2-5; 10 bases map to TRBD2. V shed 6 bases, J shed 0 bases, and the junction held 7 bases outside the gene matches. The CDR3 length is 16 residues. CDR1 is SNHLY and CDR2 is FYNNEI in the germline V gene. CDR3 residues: CASRYTSGNNQETQYF. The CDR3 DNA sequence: TGTGCCAGCAGGTACACTAGCGGGAACAACCAAGAGACCCAGTACTTC. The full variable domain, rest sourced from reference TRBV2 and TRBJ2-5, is EPEVTQTPSHQVTQMGQEVILRCVPISNHLYFYWYRQILGQKVEFLVSFYNNEISEKSEIFDDQFSVERPDGSNFTLKIRSTKLEDSAMYFCASRYTSGNNQETQYFGPGTRLLVL.

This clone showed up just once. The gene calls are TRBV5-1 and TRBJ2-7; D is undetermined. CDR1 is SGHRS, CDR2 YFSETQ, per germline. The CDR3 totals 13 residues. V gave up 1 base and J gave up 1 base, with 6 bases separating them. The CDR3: CASSLTASYEQYF. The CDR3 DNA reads TGCGCCAGCAGCTTGACAGCTTCCTACGAGCAGTACTTC.

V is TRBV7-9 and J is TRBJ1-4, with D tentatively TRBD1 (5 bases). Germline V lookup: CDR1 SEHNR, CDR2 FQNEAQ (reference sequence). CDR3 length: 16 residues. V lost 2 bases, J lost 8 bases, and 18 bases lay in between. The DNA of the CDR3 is TGTGCCAGCAGCTTAAGATTGGGGTCAGGGACCGAAAAACTGTTTTTT. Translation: CASSLRLGSGTEKLFF.